This T cell receptor beta chain was recovered during a study of blood T cells in healthy people across ages. Trimming took off 2 bases at V and 0 bases at J, with 13 bases between the two ends. The CDR3 covers 16 residues. Per the germline V gene, CDR1 is LNHNV and CDR2 is YYDKDF (reference sequence). Primers used in a second PCR of roughly 6 to 11 cycles were a sample-barcoded 5' primer and a J-beta primer mix. TCRdb re-derived calls from the 5' RACE reads in MiXCR, one entry per CDR3 protein. The table has almost 1 million distinct CDR3 sequences, 51% seen once. Sequencing was performed on blood. The gene calls are TRBV15 and TRBJ1-2; D call uncertain. The TCR originated in a woman aged 55-70 years in good health. For the CDR3, the DNA is TGTGCCACCAGCAGATTCAGACGGAAAGCTAACTATGGCTACACCTTC. Protein product: CATSRFRRKANYGYTF.